These 26 T cell receptor beta chains came from one sample sequenced in a study of blood T cells in healthy people across ages. A J-beta primer mix and a sample-barcoded 5' primer were used in a second PCR of roughly 6 to 11 cycles. TCRdb fed the 5' RACE reads into MiXCR, producing one record per CDR3 protein. Of 270,000 or so distinct CDR3 sequences in the sample, 25% to 30% are singletons; the top ten hold 29%. The sample taken for sequencing was blood. The receptors come from a woman in her 70s in good health.

This clonotype occurred a few times. Sequence at one end of the junction differs from germline and may be a read error. V usage is TRBV12-5 and J usage is TRBJ1-5; 9 nucleotides line up with TRBD1. This CDR3 is 13 amino acids long. Germline CDR1 and CDR2: LGHNT and FRNRAP. CDR3 in DNA: TGTGCTAGTGGCCCCGGGACAGGGTCCGCGTTTAAGTTT. Protein product: CASGPGTGSAFKF.

This clonotype was recorded only once. This sequence joins TRBV29-1 and TRBJ2-5; TRBD1 aligns across 10 bases. The CDR3 loop spans 13 amino acids. CDR1 and CDR2 from the germline V gene are SQVTM and ANQGSEA. J was trimmed by 11 bases and V by 4 bases; bases with no gene match: 10. This CDR3 reads CSVVDRGPGEQYF. CDR3 sequence (DNA): TGCAGCGTTGTCGACAGGGGGCCGGGGGAGCAGTACTTC. Combining the CDR3 with reference TRBV29-1 and TRBJ2-5 gives the whole variable domain SAVISQKPSRDICQRGTSLTIQCQVDSQVTMMFWYRQQPGQSLTLIATANQGSEATYESGFVIDKFPISRPNLTFSTLTVSNMSPEDSSIYLCSVVDRGPGEQYFGPGTRLLVL.

The genes are TRBV6-5 and TRBJ2-3; D is possibly TRBD1 or TRBD2 (6 bases each). The CDR3 is 15 residues long. The V gene's germline CDR1 is MNHEY and CDR2 SVGAGI. The V end lost 6 bases, the J end lost 0 bases, and 13 bases lay between the germline ends. CDR3 in DNA: TGTGCCAGCAGAAAGGGGGGAGTAAGCACAGATACGCAGTATTTT. It is translated as CASRKGGVSTDTQYF.

This clonotype showed up just a few times. V and J are TRBV7-9 and TRBJ2-7, with 7 bases matching TRBD1. This CDR3 spans 14 amino acids. The V gene end was trimmed by 5 bases and the J gene end by 1 base; junction bases not matched to a gene: 5. CDR1 is SEHNR, CDR2 FQNEAQ, per germline (reference sequence). The CDR3: CASSVGTESYEQYF. The CDR3 DNA follows: TGTGCCAGCAGCGTAGGGACAGAGTCCTACGAGCAGTACTTC.

This clonotype showed up just a few times. The chain has TRBV9 and TRBJ2-3, with 9 bases lining up with TRBD1. The length of the CDR3 is 15 residues. V trimming: 4 bases; J trimming: 7 bases; junction bases outside the gene matches: 10. Germline assignment: CDR1 SGDLS and CDR2 YYNGEE. The CDR3 loop reads CASSPHDRGLNTQYF. DNA for the CDR3: TGTGCCAGCAGCCCGCACGACAGGGGGTTAAATACGCAGTATTTT.

This clonotype was seen only a few times. V usage is TRBV7-2 and J usage is TRBJ1-3; tentative D call: TRBD1 (5 bases). The CDR3 runs 16 residues. Germline loops: CDR1 SGHTA, CDR2 FQGNSA. The ends were cut back, 5 bases at V and 0 bases at J, with 14 bases in the middle. CDR3: CASSPTSGLSGNTIYF. DNA for the CDR3: TGTGCCAGCAGCCCGACGTCGGGGCTCTCTGGAAACACCATATATTTT.

This clonotype showed up just a few times. This chain uses TRBV7-2 with TRBJ2-1; 10 nucleotides agree with TRBD1. CDR3 size: 16 residues. Looked up from germline, CDR1 is SGHTA and CDR2 is FQGNSA. Trimming took 2 bases from V and 8 from J; bases not matched to a gene: 9. CDR3 coding DNA: TGTGCCAGCAGCTTAAGCCTCATAGGGACAGGGGATGAGCAGTTCTTC. Its protein is CASSLSLIGTGDEQFF. Complete variable domain (other parts from reference TRBV7-2 and TRBJ2-1): GAGVSQSPSNKVTEKGKDVELRCDPISGHTALYWYRQSLGQGLEFLIYFQGNSAPDKSGLPSDRFSAERTGGSVSTLTIQRTQQEDSAVYLCASSLSLIGTGDEQFFGPGTRLTVL.

This clonotype was seen only a few times. V is TRBV7-6 and J is TRBJ2-5; D is possibly TRBD1 or TRBD2 (6 bases each). With 5 bases removed from V and 0 bases from J, the gap between germline ends came to 10 bases. The CDR3 extends over 14 amino acids. The V gene's germline CDR1 is SGHVS and CDR2 FNYEAQ. CDR3: CASSGGRNQETQYF. DNA of the CDR3: TGTGCCAGCAGCGGGGGGCGGAACCAAGAGACCCAGTACTTC.

This clonotype has a count of ten or more. The rearrangement uses TRBV10-3 and TRBJ2-1; TRBD1 is a possible D gene (6 bases). CDR3 length: 12 amino acids. The germline gives CDR1 ENHRY, CDR2 SYGVKD. V shed 10 bases and J shed 10 bases, with 17 bases lying between them. The CDR3 loop is CATQPQGLEQFF. The CDR3 nucleotides read TGTGCCACCCAACCTCAGGGGTTAGAGCAGTTCTTC.

The J gene is TRBJ2-5, the V gene TRBV28; no firm D call. Trimming cost V 5 bases and J 5 bases, with 18 bases left between them. Germline lookup yields CDR1 MDHEN and CDR2 SYDVKM. This CDR3 has 15 residues. The CDR3 DNA follows: TGTGCCAGCAGTAAGGACCGGGTCCGGTGGGAGACCCAGTACTTC. It is translated as CASSKDRVRWETQYF.

There are a few counts of this clonotype. The chain carries TRBV28 and TRBJ1-3; 7 bases map to TRBD1. Germline trimming cut 0 bases from V and 0 bases from J; bases unmatched to any gene: 2. The CDR3 has 16 amino acids. The V gene's germline CDR1 is MDHEN and CDR2 SYDVKM. Here the CDR3 DNA reads TGTGCCAGCAGTTTATGGGACAGGCGCTCTGGAAACACCATATATTTT. It translates to CASSLWDRRSGNTIYF. Full variable domain (missing parts from reference TRBV28 and TRBJ1-3): DVKVTQSSRYLVKRTGEKVFLECVQDMDHENMFWYRQDPGLGLRLIYFSYDVKMKEKGDIPEGYSVSREKKERFSLILESASTNQTSMYLCASSLWDRRSGNTIYFGEGSWLTVV.

The sample holds many counts of this clonotype. J is TRBJ2-7 and V is TRBV29-1, with TRBD1 matching over 11 bases. Trimming took 6 bases from V and 4 from J; bases not matched to a gene: 5. This CDR3 comprises 13 residues. From germline, CDR1 is SQVTM and CDR2 ANQGSEA. CDR3 sequence reads: CSVLRDRGYEQYF. DNA for the CDR3: TGCAGCGTCCTCCGGGACAGGGGGTACGAGCAGTACTTC.

This clonotype has more than one count but fewer than ten. CDR3 in amino acids: CASSLRQGTYEQYF. CDR3 in DNA: TGTGCCAGCAGTTTAAGGCAGGGCACCTACGAGCAGTACTTC. The chain carries TRBV28 and TRBJ2-7; maybe TRBD1 (5 bases). The CDR3 loop spans 14 amino acids. The germline V gene encodes CDR1 MDHEN and CDR2 SYDVKM. Trimming stripped 2 bases from V and 2 bases from J, with 10 bases between.

The genes are TRBV2 and TRBJ2-5, with TRBD2 identical over 7 bases. The J call may be incorrect, as the DNA end agrees better with TRBJ2-1. The germline V gene has CDR1 SNHLY and CDR2 FYNNEI. The CDR3 is 15 amino acids. The CDR3 nucleotides read TGTGCCAGCAGTGGTCCGGTGGGAGGGTCCGGGCAGCAGTTCTTC. Its protein is CASSGPVGGSGQQFF.

This clonotype was counted between two and nine times. The chain joins TRBV6-5 to TRBJ2-7; 9 bases are shared with TRBD2. CDR1 and CDR2 (germline): MNHEY, SVGAGI. The CDR3 covers 18 residues. Germline trimming cut 1 base from V and 6 bases from J; bases unmatched to any gene: 16. CDR3 residues: CASSYYPRTLAGVVEQYF. The CDR3 nucleotides read TGTGCCAGCAGTTACTATCCACGCACCTTAGCGGGAGTGGTCGAGCAGTACTTC.

The chain links TRBV7-2 to TRBJ1-2; 10 bases line up with TRBD1. The CDR3 length is 15 residues. V trimming: 5 bases; J trimming: 1 base; junction bases outside the gene matches: 4. Germline V gene sequence: CDR1 SGHTA, CDR2 FQGNSA. CDR3 coding DNA: TGTGCCAGCAGCGTGGACAGGGGGGTTAACTATGGCTACACCTTC. It yields the protein CASSVDRGVNYGYTF.

The rearrangement links TRBV5-1 to TRBJ2-2; a possible D gene is TRBD2 (5 bases). The CDR3 runs to 16 residues. Germline V CDR1 and CDR2: SGHRS, YFSETQ. V was shortened by 6 bases and J by 7 bases, with 22 bases between the two germline ends. CDR3 region: CASTQTPQDGGGELFF. CDR3 DNA sequence: TGCGCCAGCACCCAGACTCCTCAAGATGGAGGCGGGGAGCTGTTTTTT.

The chain has TRBV28 and TRBJ1-3; D uncertain. The V and J ends lost 1 base and 4 bases respectively, with 8 bases between them. The length of the CDR3 is 14 residues. CDR1 MDHEN and CDR2 SYDVKM come from the germline V gene. The CDR3 loop reads CASSLSRRGNTIYF. The CDR3 nucleotides read TGTGCCAGCAGTTTATCCCGGAGAGGAAACACCATATATTTT.

The V call is TRBV9, the J call TRBJ2-1; TRBD2 might be the D (5 bases). The DNA end is a closer match to TRBJ2-7, so the J assignment may be wrong. Germline V CDR1 and CDR2: SGDLS, YYNGEE. The CDR3 totals 15 residues. The CDR3 nucleotides are TGTGCCAGCAGCGTAGAGGGTAGCGCCTTCTGCGAGCAGTACTTC. Amino acids: CASSVEGSAFCEQYF.

This rearrangement joins TRBV20-1 to TRBJ2-3; TRBD1 agrees at 9 bases. The germline CDR1 and CDR2 sequences are DFQATT and SNEGSKA (reference sequence). The ends lost 2 bases at V and 2 bases at J; junction bases unmatched: 11. The CDR3 loop spans 17 amino acids. The CDR3 bases are TGCAGTGCTAGAAGCCCCCCTGGACAGGGGATCACAGATACGCAGTATTTT. This translates into CSARSPPGQGITDTQYF.

The genes are TRBV4-3 and TRBJ2-6, with 10 nucleotides matching TRBD2. Germline assignment: CDR1 LGHNA and CDR2 YSLEER. This CDR3 has 22 residues. The V and J ends lost 0 bases and 0 bases, in that order; junction bases with no gene match: 14. The CDR3 DNA is TGCGCCAGCAGCCAAGATTTAAAGGCTAGCGGGGGACTTTTCTCTGGGGCCAACGTCCTGACTTTC. The encoded protein is CASSQDLKASGGLFSGANVLTF.

Only a few counts were recorded for this clonotype. This rearrangement joins TRBV7-3 to TRBJ2-3; weak D call: TRBD2 (5 bases). Trimming shortened V by 3 bases and J by 1 base, and 8 bases separated the two germline ends. The CDR3 contains 14 residues. In germline, CDR1 is SGHTA, CDR2 FQGTGA. CDR3 protein: CASSLGVGTDTQYF. CDR3 DNA: TGTGCCAGCAGCTTGGGAGTGGGCACAGATACGCAGTATTTT.

This clonotype was seen only a few times. The chain links TRBV20-1 to TRBJ2-1; D is perhaps TRBD2 (6 bases). V was cut by 0 bases and J by 0 bases, with 15 bases left in between. This CDR3 comprises 17 residues. Germline CDR1 DFQATT, CDR2 SNEGSKA (reference sequence). Here the CDR3 DNA reads TGCAGTGCTAGAGATTCGAAATACGGGAGCTCCTACAATGAGCAGTTCTTC. Residues: CSARDSKYGSSYNEQFF.

This clonotype appeared a few times. The CDR3 DNA reads as TGTGCCGGCCTAAGCTCGACGGTCTCCGATACGCAGTATTTT. This gives the protein CAGLSSTVSDTQYF. The chain has TRBV14 and TRBJ2-3; D is unclear. This CDR3 region has 14 residues. V gave up 11 bases and J gave up 6 bases, with 21 bases separating them. The germline V gene has CDR1 SGHDN and CDR2 FVKESK.

The gene calls are TRBV6-2 or TRBV6-3 and TRBJ2-5, with D unclear. The end of the DNA aligns better with TRBJ2-7, so the J call may be wrong. This CDR3 contains 14 residues. In germline, CDR1 is MNHEY, CDR2 SVGEGT. The CDR3 here is CASSDPLVIYEQYF. DNA for the CDR3: TGTGCCAGCAGCGACCCGCTAGTGATCTACGAGCAGTACTTC.

V usage is TRBV20-1 and J usage is TRBJ2-5, with D hard to call. The J call may be in error: the DNA end matches TRBJ2-1 better. The CDR3 is 11 amino acids. Per the germline V gene, CDR1 is DFQATT and CDR2 is SNEGSKA (reference sequence). CDR3 amino acids: CSASENNEQFF. CDR3 bases: TGCAGTGCTAGCGAAAACAATGAGCAGTTCTTC.